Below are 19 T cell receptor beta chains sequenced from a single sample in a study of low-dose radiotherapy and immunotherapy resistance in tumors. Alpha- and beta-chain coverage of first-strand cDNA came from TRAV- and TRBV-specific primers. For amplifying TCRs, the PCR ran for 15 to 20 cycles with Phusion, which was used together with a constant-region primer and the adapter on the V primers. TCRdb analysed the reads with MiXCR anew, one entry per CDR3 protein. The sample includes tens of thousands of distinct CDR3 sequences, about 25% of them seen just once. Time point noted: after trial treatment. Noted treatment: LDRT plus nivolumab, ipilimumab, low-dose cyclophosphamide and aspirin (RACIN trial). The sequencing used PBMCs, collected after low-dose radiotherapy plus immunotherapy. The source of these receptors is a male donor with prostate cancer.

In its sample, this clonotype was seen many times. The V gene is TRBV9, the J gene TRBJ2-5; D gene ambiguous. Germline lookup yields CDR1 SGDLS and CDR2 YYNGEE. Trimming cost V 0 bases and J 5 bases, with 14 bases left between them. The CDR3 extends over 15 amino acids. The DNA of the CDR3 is TGTGCCAGCAGCGTAGCTGCCTCCCCGCGGGAGACCCAGTACTTC. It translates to CASSVAASPRETQYF.

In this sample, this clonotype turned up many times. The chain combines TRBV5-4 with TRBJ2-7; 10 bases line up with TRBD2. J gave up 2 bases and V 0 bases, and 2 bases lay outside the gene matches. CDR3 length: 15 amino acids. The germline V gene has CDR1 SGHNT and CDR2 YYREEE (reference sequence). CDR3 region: CASSLGAGGPYEQYF. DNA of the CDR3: TGTGCCAGCAGCTTGGGAGCGGGGGGGCCCTACGAGCAGTACTTC.

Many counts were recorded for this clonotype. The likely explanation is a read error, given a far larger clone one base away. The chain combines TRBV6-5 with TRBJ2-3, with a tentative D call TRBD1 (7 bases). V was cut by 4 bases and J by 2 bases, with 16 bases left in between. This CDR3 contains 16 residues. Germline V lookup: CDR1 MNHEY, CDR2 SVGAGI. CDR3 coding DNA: TGTGCCAGCAGTTTCCGGGCGGGACAGAACACAGATACGCAGTATTTT. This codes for CASSFRAGQNTDTQYF.

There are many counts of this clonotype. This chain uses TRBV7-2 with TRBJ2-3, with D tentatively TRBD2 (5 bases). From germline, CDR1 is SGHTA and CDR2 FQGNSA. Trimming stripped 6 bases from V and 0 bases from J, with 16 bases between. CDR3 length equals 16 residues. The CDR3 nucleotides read TGTGCCAGCAGACCCACCCAAGGGAGAAGCACAGATACGCAGTATTTT. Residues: CASRPTQGRSTDTQYF.

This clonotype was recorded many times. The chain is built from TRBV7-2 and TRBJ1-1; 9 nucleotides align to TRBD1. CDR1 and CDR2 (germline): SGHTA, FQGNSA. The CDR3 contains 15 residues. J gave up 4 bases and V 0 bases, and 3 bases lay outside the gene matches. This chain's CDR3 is CASSLAPDRGTEAFF. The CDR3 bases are TGTGCCAGCAGCTTAGCCCCGGACAGGGGCACTGAAGCTTTCTTT.

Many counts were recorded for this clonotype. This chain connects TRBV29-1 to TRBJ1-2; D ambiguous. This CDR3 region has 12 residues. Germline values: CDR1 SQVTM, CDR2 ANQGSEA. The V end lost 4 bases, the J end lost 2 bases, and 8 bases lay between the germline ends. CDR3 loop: CSVATANYGYTF. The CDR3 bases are TGCAGCGTTGCCACAGCCAACTATGGCTACACCTTC.

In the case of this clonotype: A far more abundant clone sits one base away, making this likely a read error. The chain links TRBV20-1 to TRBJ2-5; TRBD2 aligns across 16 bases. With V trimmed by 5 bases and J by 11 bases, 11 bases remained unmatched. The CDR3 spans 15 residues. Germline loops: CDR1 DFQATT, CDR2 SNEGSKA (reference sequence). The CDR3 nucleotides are TGCAGTGCTCTCGGGACTAGCGGGAGGGCCCATGAGCAGTACTTC. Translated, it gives CSALGTSGRAHEQYF.

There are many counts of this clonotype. CDR3 sequence reads: CSVAPGLQYEQYF. CDR3 coding DNA: TGCAGCGTAGCACCGGGACTTCAGTACGAGCAGTACTTC. The chain couples TRBV29-1 to TRBJ2-7; D may be TRBD2 (6 bases). Trimming left V 6 bases short and J 4 bases short, with 16 bases between. The CDR3 covers 13 residues. The germline V gene has CDR1 SQVTM and CDR2 ANQGSEA.

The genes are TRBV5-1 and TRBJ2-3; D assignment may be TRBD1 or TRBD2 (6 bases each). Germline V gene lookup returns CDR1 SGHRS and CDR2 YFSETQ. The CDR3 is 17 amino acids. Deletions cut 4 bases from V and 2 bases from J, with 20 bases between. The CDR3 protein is CASSPRPGDTYTDTQYF. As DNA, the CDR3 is TGCGCCAGCAGCCCGCGACCGGGGGACACTTACACAGATACGCAGTATTTT.

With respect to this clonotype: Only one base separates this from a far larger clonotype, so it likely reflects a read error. Here the CDR3 DNA reads TGCGCCAGCTGCTTGGGACAGGGGAGCGGTTTAAGCACTGAAGCTTTCTTT. Amino acid sequence: CASCLGQGSGLSTEAFF. The V gene is TRBV5-3, the J gene TRBJ1-1; TRBD1 matches 10 bases. TRBV5-3 is an ORF; its function is uncertain. The CDR3 runs to 17 residues.

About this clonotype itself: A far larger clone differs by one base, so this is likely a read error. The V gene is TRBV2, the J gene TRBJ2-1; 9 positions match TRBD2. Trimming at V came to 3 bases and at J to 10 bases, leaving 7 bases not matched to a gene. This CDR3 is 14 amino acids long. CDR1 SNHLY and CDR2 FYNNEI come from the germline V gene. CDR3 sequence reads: CASSDRTSDYEQFF. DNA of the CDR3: TGTGCCAGCAGTGACAGGACTAGCGACTACGAGCAGTTCTTC.

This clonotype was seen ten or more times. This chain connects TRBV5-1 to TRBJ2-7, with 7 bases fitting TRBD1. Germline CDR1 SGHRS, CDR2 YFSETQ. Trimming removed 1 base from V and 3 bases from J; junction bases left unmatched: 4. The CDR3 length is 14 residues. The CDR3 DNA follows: TGCGCCAGCAGCTTGTCGACAGGGTTCTACGAGCAGTACTTC. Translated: CASSLSTGFYEQYF.

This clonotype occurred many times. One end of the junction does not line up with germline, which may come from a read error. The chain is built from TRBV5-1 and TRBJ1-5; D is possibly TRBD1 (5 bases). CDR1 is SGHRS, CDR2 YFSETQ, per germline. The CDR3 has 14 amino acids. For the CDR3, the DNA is TGTGCCAGCAGCGAAGTAGGGACGTCGCAGCCCCAGCATTTT. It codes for CASSEVGTSQPQHF. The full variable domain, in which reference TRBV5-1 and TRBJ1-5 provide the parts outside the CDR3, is KAGVTQTPRYLIKTRGQQVTLSCSPISGHRSVSWYQQTPGQGLQFLFEYFSETQRNKGNFPGRFSGRQFSNSRSEMNVSTLELGDSALYLCASSEVGTSQPQHFGDGTRLSIL.

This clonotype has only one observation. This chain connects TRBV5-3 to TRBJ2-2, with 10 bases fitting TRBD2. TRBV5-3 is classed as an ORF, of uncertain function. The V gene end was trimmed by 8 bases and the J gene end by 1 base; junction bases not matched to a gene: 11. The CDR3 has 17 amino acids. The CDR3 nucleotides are TGTGCCAGCAGGAGACGGACTAGCGGAAAGAACACCGGGGAGCTGTTTTTT. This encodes CASRRRTSGKNTGELFF.

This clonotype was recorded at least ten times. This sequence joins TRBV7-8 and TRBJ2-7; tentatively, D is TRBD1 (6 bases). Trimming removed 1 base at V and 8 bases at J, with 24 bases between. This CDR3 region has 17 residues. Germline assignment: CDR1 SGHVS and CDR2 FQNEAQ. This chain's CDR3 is CASSLVEKTKQGHKQYF. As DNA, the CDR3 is TGTGCCAGCAGCTTAGTCGAGAAAACGAAACAGGGTCACAAGCAGTACTTC. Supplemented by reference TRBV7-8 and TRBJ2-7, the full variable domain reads GAGVSQSPRYKVAKRGQDVALRCDPISGHVSLFWYQQALGQGPEFLTYFQNEAQLDKSGLPSDRFFAERPEGSVSTLKIQRTQQEDSAVYLCASSLVEKTKQGHKQYFGPGTRLTVT.

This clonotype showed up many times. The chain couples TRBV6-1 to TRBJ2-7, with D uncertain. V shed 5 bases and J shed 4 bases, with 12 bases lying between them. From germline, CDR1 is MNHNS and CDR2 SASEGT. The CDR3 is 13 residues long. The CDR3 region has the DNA TGTGCCAGCAGTTACTCGGTAGAATACGAGCAGTACTTC. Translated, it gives CASSYSVEYEQYF.

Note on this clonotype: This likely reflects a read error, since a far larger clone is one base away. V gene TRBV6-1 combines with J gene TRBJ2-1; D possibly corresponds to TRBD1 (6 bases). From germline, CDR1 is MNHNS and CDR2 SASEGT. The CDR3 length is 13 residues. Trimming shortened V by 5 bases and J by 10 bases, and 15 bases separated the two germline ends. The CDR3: CASSKQGWYEQFF. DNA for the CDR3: TGTGCCAGCAGTAAACAGGGTTGGTACGAGCAGTTCTTC.

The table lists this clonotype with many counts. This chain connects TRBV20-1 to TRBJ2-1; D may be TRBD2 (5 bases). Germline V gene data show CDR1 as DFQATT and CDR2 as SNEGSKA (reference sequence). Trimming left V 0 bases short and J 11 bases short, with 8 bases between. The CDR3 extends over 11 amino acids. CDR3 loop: CSARESGQQFF. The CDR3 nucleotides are TGCAGTGCTAGAGAAAGCGGACAGCAGTTCTTC.

CDR3 protein: CASSLFGMNTEAFF. The CDR3 coding sequence is TGCGCCAGCAGCTTGTTCGGGATGAACACTGAAGCTTTCTTT. The chain links TRBV5-1 to TRBJ1-1; no firm D call. CDR3 length: 14 amino acids. V shed 1 base and J shed 0 bases, with 7 bases lying between them. Germline lookup yields CDR1 SGHRS and CDR2 YFSETQ.